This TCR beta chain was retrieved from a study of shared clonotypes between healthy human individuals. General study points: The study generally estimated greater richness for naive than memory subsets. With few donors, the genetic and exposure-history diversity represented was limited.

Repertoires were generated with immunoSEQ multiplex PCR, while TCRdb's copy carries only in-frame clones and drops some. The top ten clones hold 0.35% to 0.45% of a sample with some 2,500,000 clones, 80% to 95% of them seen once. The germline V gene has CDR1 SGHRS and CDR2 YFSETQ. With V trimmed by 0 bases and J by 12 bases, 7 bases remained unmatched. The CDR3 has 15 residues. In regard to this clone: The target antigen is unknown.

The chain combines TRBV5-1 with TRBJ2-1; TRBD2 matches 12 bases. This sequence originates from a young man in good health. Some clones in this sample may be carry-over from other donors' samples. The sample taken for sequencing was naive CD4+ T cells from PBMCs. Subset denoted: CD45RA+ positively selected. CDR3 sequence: CASSLELAGGNAQFF. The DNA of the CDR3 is TGCGCCAGCAGCTTGGAACTAGCGGGAGGTAACGCGCAGTTCTTC.